This T cell receptor beta chain was retrieved from a study of human T cells and chemical hapten exposure. TCRdb re-analysed the RACE reads in MiXCR, keeping a single row per CDR3 protein. The sample yields 150,000 to 200,000 distinct CDR3 sequences, approximately 15% seen once. Trimming cost V 5 bases and J 4 bases; bases outside gene matches: 2. This CDR3 contains 13 residues. Per the germline V gene, CDR1 is MNHEY and CDR2 is SMNVEV (reference sequence). This clonotype was detected many times. Described time point: patch test 1, 2 weeks after DPC sensitization. Indicated treatment: therapeutic diphenylcyclopropenone sensitization with weekly scalp DPC.

The material was whole blood, obtained in connection with sensitization to the hapten diphenylcyclopropenone (DPC). The chain couples TRBV27 to TRBJ2-7; 10 positions match TRBD2. The origin of this receptor is a woman younger than 45 with alopecia areata. Some clones in this sample may be carry-over from other donors' samples. CDR3 nucleotide sequence: TGTGCCAGCAGTATAGCGGGGGGATACGAGCAGTACTTC. Protein sequence: CASSIAGGYEQYF.